This entry lists 32 T cell receptor beta chains sequenced from one sample in a study of T cells in Graves' hyperthyroidism and ophthalmopathy (dated by TCRdb to about 2019). The library was made by multiplex PCR. TCRdb names Illumina HiSeq 2000 as the instrument used. Amplification of TCR beta CDR3 regions was carried out from RNA transcripts. The TCR CDR3 was subjected to a first round of RT-PCR using the HTBI primer set and the Qiagen OneStep RT-PCR kit. TCRdb ran its own pipeline on the public reads, namely fastp trimming at Q25 and MiXCR clone calling, and kept in-frame beta chains. Identical CDR3 protein sequences are pooled into one entry, listed with their most common genes and DNA. The sample table holds some 620,000 distinct CDR3 sequences, of which about 16% were seen once. The ten largest clones represent 3% to 4.5% of the sample. The sequencing sample was made of blood. The receptors derive from a woman aged 25-40 years with Graves' hyperthyroidism.

This clonotype has just a few counts. The chain recombines TRBV5-4 with TRBJ2-3, with 8 bases that match TRBD2. The germline CDR1 and CDR2 sequences are SGHNT and YYREEE (reference sequence). Unmatched junction bases numbered 15, after V lost 4 bases and J lost 2 bases. CDR3 length equals 18 residues. CDR3 amino acids: CASSPSSGAGASTDTQYF. CDR3 sequence (DNA): TGTGCCAGCAGCCCCAGTTCGGGAGCGGGGGCTTCCACAGATACGCAGTATTTT.

This clonotype has a count of ten or more. V gene TRBV18 combines with J gene TRBJ2-7; 9 bases agree with TRBD2. Germline CDR1 is KGHSH and CDR2 is LQKENI. V lost 0 bases to trimming and J lost 5 bases; unmatched junction nucleotides: 2. This CDR3 has 14 residues. The chain's CDR3 is CASSPPSGSDEQYF. CDR3 DNA sequence: TGTGCCAGCTCACCACCTAGCGGGAGTGACGAGCAGTACTTC. Full variable domain (missing parts from reference TRBV18 and TRBJ2-7): NAGVMQNPRHLVRRRGQEARLRCSPMKGHSHVYWYRQLPEEGLKFMVYLQKENIIDESGMPKERFSAEFPKEGPSILRIQQVVRGDSAAYFCASSPPSGSDEQYFGPGTRLTVT.

V usage is TRBV6-4 and J usage is TRBJ2-1; 7 positions agree with TRBD1. This CDR3 spans 16 amino acids. Germline CDR1 and CDR2: MRHNA and SNTAGT. The trim removed 3 bases at V and 6 bases at J, leaving 11 bases unmatched. DNA of the CDR3: TGTGCCAGCAGTGAAGGTGGGGGACAGCCCGTCAATGAGCAGTTCTTC. Its translation: CASSEGGGQPVNEQFF.

This clonotype has at least ten counts. The rearrangement joins TRBV12-3 or TRBV12-4 to TRBJ2-7, with D perhaps matching TRBD1 or TRBD2 (5 bases each). This CDR3 is 13 amino acids long. V was trimmed by 3 bases and J by 3 bases, leaving 9 bases between them. This chain's CDR3 is CASSFEGNYEQYF. For the CDR3, the DNA is TGTGCCAGCAGTTTCGAGGGGAACTACGAGCAGTACTTC.

This clonotype was picked up many times. The chain uses TRBV7-2 and TRBJ2-3; D remains ambiguous. In germline, CDR1 is SGHTA, CDR2 FQGNSA. Between the trimmed V and J ends, which lost 2 bases and 6 bases, there was a span of 9 bases. The CDR3 totals 13 residues. Here the CDR3 reads CASSLSTFDTQYF. CDR3 DNA sequence: TGTGCCAGCAGCTTATCTACTTTTGATACGCAGTATTTT.

About this clonotype itself: This could be a read error, since a much larger clone is one nucleotide away. V and J are TRBV12-3 or TRBV12-4 and TRBJ2-1, with TRBD2 matching 9 bases. The CDR3 spans 18 residues. CDR3 region: CTSSSLAGGPLSYNEQFF. The CDR3 DNA reads TGTACCAGCAGTTCCCTTGCGGGAGGGCCTCTCTCCTACAATGAGCAGTTCTTC.

This clonotype was counted between two and nine times. This sequence joins TRBV28 and TRBJ2-7; 7 bases are a match to TRBD2. V lost 6 bases and J lost 3; bases outside the gene matches: 8. There are 14 residues in the CDR3. In germline, CDR1 is MDHEN, CDR2 SYDVKM. CDR3 loop: CASRGRGGLYEQYF. For the CDR3, the DNA is TGTGCCAGCAGGGGAAGGGGAGGGCTCTACGAGCAGTACTTC. The entire variable domain, with the rest obtained from reference TRBV28 and TRBJ2-7, is as follows: DVKVTQSSRYLVKRTGEKVFLECVQDMDHENMFWYRQDPGLGLRLIYFSYDVKMKEKGDIPEGYSVSREKKERFSLILESASTNQTSMYLCASRGRGGLYEQYFGPGTRLTVT.

This clonotype was counted ten times or more. V usage is TRBV11-2 and J usage is TRBJ2-2, with D maybe TRBD2 (6 bases). The V gene lost 2 bases and the J gene lost 7 bases, with 11 bases spanning the gap. Germline lookup yields CDR1 SGHAT and CDR2 FQNNGV. The CDR3 has 14 residues. The CDR3 loop is CASSLNGGNGELFF. The CDR3 nucleotides read TGTGCCAGCAGCTTAAATGGGGGGAACGGGGAGCTGTTTTTT.

Ten or more counts support this clonotype. This rearrangement joins TRBV6-1 to TRBJ1-5; TRBD1 might be the D (6 bases). The CDR3 length is 14 residues. In germline, CDR1 is MNHNS, CDR2 SASEGT. V was cut by 7 bases and J by 8 bases, with 18 bases left in between. CDR3 coding DNA: TGTGCCAGCACCTTAACAGGGACCTCGGAGCCCCAGCATTTT. Residues: CASTLTGTSEPQHF.

This clonotype was found many times. The genes are TRBV27 and TRBJ2-7; no clear D gene. V dropped 3 bases and J dropped 2 bases, with 11 bases sitting between them. The CDR3 is 14 residues long. CDR1 and CDR2 (germline): MNHEY, SMNVEV (reference sequence). CDR3: CASSLVGPTYEQYF. The CDR3 DNA sequence: TGTGCCAGCAGTTTGGTGGGCCCTACCTACGAGCAGTACTTC.

This clonotype has a handful of counts. The chain uses TRBV6-5 and TRBJ1-2; the D is unclear. Germline V gene data show CDR1 as MNHEY and CDR2 as SVGAGI. V was pared by 0 bases and J by 5 bases, with 7 bases between. The CDR3 loop spans 13 amino acids. The DNA of the CDR3 is TGTGCCAGCAGTTACTCACCTGAGTATGGCTACACCTTC. Translated, it gives CASSYSPEYGYTF.

This clonotype was counted at least ten times. This chain uses TRBV27 with TRBJ2-7; 7 bases line up with TRBD2. Germline CDR1 reads MNHEY; CDR2 reads SMNVEV (reference sequence). The junction had 3 bases not matched to a gene; V was cut back by 2 bases and J by 2 bases. The CDR3 is made up of 14 amino acids. The CDR3 loop reads CASSLRAGAYEQYF. For the CDR3, the DNA is TGTGCCAGCAGTTTAAGGGCGGGAGCCTACGAGCAGTACTTC.

This clonotype has a handful of counts. The chain employs TRBV30 and TRBJ2-1, with D perhaps given as TRBD1 or TRBD2 (5 bases each). The CDR3 is 14 amino acids. The germline V gene encodes CDR1 GTSNPN and CDR2 SVGIG (reference sequence). Trimming removed 4 bases at V and 2 bases at J, with 12 bases between. CDR3 region: CAWTGTQPYNEQFF. Here the CDR3 DNA reads TGTGCCTGGACAGGGACCCAGCCCTACAATGAGCAGTTCTTC.

This clonotype was seen at least ten times. J is TRBJ2-4 and V is TRBV7-9; D possibly corresponds to TRBD1 (5 bases). The CDR3 length is 14 residues. The germline CDR1 and CDR2 sequences are SEHNR and FQNEAQ (reference sequence). V lost 2 bases and J 8 bases, leaving 13 bases between the germline ends. The CDR3, as DNA: TGTGCCAGCAGCTTAACGACAGACAGTGACATTCAGTACTTC. It translates to CASSLTTDSDIQYF.

This clonotype has only a few counts. V usage is TRBV6-4 and J usage is TRBJ2-2, with D hard to call. The length of the CDR3 is 15 residues. Germline lookup yields CDR1 MRHNA and CDR2 SNTAGT. The V end lost 4 bases, the J end lost 0 bases, and 9 bases lay between the germline ends. CDR3 nucleotide sequence: TGTGCCAGCAGTGTGGATACATCGAACACCGGGGAGCTGTTTTTT. Protein: CASSVDTSNTGELFF.

This clonotype was counted many times. The chain links TRBV7-2 to TRBJ2-3; 9 nucleotides match TRBD2. Germline trimming cut 4 bases from V and 3 bases from J; bases unmatched to any gene: 5. The CDR3 has 15 residues. CDR1 is SGHTA and CDR2 is FQGNSA in the germline V gene. The chain's CDR3 is CASSSISGRTDTQYF. CDR3 DNA: TGTGCCAGCAGCTCTATTAGCGGGAGAACAGATACGCAGTATTTT.

As for this clonotype: The junction differs from germline at one of its ends, possibly a read error. CDR3 nucleotide sequence: TGCAGCGTTGTGGATTCGGGCCGGGACAGGGCTTCTGAGGCCAACGTCCTGACTTTC. Its protein is CSVVDSGRDRASEANVLTF. This chain uses TRBV29-1 with TRBJ2-6, with 9 bases matching TRBD1. CDR1 and CDR2 (germline): SQVTM, ANQGSEA. The CDR3 totals 19 residues.

The gene calls are TRBV25-1 and TRBJ2-3; TRBD2 agrees at 9 bases. The CDR3 sequence is 16 residues long. Germline V gene lookup returns CDR1 MGHDK and CDR2 SYGVNS. V gave up 6 bases and J gave up 1 base; unmatched junction bases: 8. The chain's CDR3 is CASSGLGLAGTDTQYF. The CDR3 DNA sequence: TGTGCCAGCAGCGGTTTGGGACTAGCCGGCACAGATACGCAGTATTTT.

This CDR3 is CSVSGTGGTYEQFF. The CDR3, as DNA: TGCAGCGTTTCCGGGACAGGGGGTACGTATGAGCAGTTCTTC. The rearrangement links TRBV29-1 to TRBJ2-1, with TRBD1 matching 11 bases. V lost 5 bases, J lost 8 bases, and 8 bases stayed unmatched. Germline V CDR1 and CDR2: SQVTM, ANQGSEA. The CDR3 totals 14 residues.

Details on this clonotype: A much larger clone is a single base away; this may be a read error. This chain joins TRBV7-9 and TRBJ2-5, with 7 bases aligning to TRBD1. Germline V gene lookup returns CDR1 SEHNR and CDR2 FQNEAQ (reference sequence). The CDR3 sequence is 16 residues long. CDR3 nucleotide sequence: TGTGCCCGCAGCTTAGCTTCGACAGGGTACCAAGAGACCCAGTACTTC. Translated: CARSLASTGYQETQYF.

In this sample, this clonotype turned up a few times. The rearrangement uses TRBV10-3 and TRBJ2-3; 7 positions match TRBD2. J was trimmed by 1 base and V by 2 bases; bases with no gene match: 0. The CDR3 spans 14 residues. Germline V CDR1 and CDR2: ENHRY, SYGVKD. The DNA of the CDR3 is TGTGCCATCAGTGAGGCGGGGGGCACAGATACGCAGTATTTT. This translates into CAISEAGGTDTQYF.

About this clonotype itself: It may be a read error: a sequence one base away is much more abundant. This CDR3 is missing its conserved last phenylalanine or tryptophan, likely due to a read error. The V call is TRBV6-9, the J call TRBJ1-2; tentatively, D is TRBD1 (5 bases). Germline CDR1 MNHGY, CDR2 SVAAGI. This CDR3 spans 15 amino acids. Trimming took off 4 bases at V and 4 bases at J, with 16 bases between the two ends. CDR3 protein: CASSLTDPGGYGYTS. CDR3 nucleotides: TGTGCCAGCAGTTTGACAGACCCGGGCGGCTATGGCTACACCTCC.

A note on this clonotype: A much larger clone differs from this one at a single base, so this may be a read error. This chain joins TRBV28 and TRBJ1-2; D gene uncertain. Germline lookup yields CDR1 MDHEN and CDR2 SYDVKM. Trimming stripped 6 bases from V and 4 bases from J, with 12 bases between. This CDR3 has 13 amino acids. The CDR3 region has the DNA TGTGCCAGCAGACGAGGGTCGAGCTATGGCTACACCTTC. Translation gives CASRRGSSYGYTF.

This clonotype occurred many times. The V gene is TRBV10-2, the J gene TRBJ2-1; TRBD2 agrees at 8 bases. The CDR3 runs 15 residues. Germline V gene data show CDR1 as WSHSY and CDR2 as SAAADI. With 5 bases clipped from V and 7 bases from J, the junction kept 10 bases outside the gene matches. CDR3 DNA sequence: TGCGCCAGCAGTAGCGGGAGCGGGGAAATAAATGAGCAGTTCTTC. Translation gives CASSSGSGEINEQFF.

The chain carries TRBV11-2 and TRBJ2-5, with TRBD2 identical over 9 bases. J gave up 0 bases and V 0 bases, and 8 bases lay outside the gene matches. The germline V gene encodes CDR1 SGHAT and CDR2 FQNNGV. The CDR3 is made up of 18 amino acids. The CDR3 is CASSLDRAGGPYQETQYF. The DNA of the CDR3 is TGTGCCAGCAGCTTAGATCGGGCGGGAGGGCCCTACCAAGAGACCCAGTACTTC.

There are many counts of this clonotype. The CDR3 loop is CASSRGVDNEQFF. The CDR3, as DNA: TGTGCCAGCAGTCGGGGGGTCGACAATGAGCAGTTCTTC. This chain connects TRBV2 to TRBJ2-1; 7 bases align to TRBD2. The V gene end was trimmed by 5 bases and the J gene end by 5 bases; junction bases not matched to a gene: 3. There are 13 residues in the CDR3. Germline CDR1 and CDR2: SNHLY and FYNNEI.

A few counts support this clonotype. This chain connects TRBV7-2 to TRBJ1-2; perhaps TRBD1 as D (5 bases). CDR1 and CDR2 (germline): SGHTA, FQGNSA. Trimming took 1 base from V and 2 from J, leaving 17 bases between them. The CDR3 runs to 17 residues. CDR3 bases: TGTGCCAGCAGCTTAGTCGACGGGGGACCGATAAACTATGGCTACACCTTC. Its translation: CASSLVDGGPINYGYTF.

In this sample, this clonotype turned up many times. The chain uses TRBV24-1 and TRBJ2-7; D ambiguous. The CDR3 runs to 12 residues. CDR1 and CDR2 (germline): KGHDR, SFDVKD. The ends were cut back, 8 bases at V and 2 bases at J, with 9 bases in the middle. CDR3 DNA sequence: TGTGCCACCAACGCAGCAGCCTACGAGCAGTACTTC. Translation gives CATNAAAYEQYF.

This clonotype was seen more than once but under ten times. The chain employs TRBV19 and TRBJ1-1, with a possible D match to TRBD1 (5 bases). Trimming shortened V by 7 bases and J by 3 bases, and 9 bases separated the two germline ends. CDR1 LNHDA and CDR2 SQIVND come from the germline V gene (reference sequence). CDR3 size: 12 residues. The CDR3 loop is CASKLGDTEAFF. CDR3 DNA sequence: TGTGCCAGTAAGCTAGGGGACACTGAAGCTTTCTTT.

The V call is TRBV7-2, the J call TRBJ2-3; D may be TRBD1 or TRBD2 (5 bases each). The CDR3 spans 15 residues. The V end was cut by 0 bases, the J end by 4 bases, with 11 bases between. Germline CDR1 SGHTA, CDR2 FQGNSA. The CDR3 nucleotides are TGTGCCAGCAGCTTAGCGTCGGGACCGGCAGATACGCAGTATTTT. It specifies CASSLASGPADTQYF.

This clonotype was picked up a small number of times. This sequence joins TRBV5-4 and TRBJ2-7; D possibly corresponds to TRBD1 (5 bases). V lost 4 bases to trimming and J lost 2 bases, with 16 bases between them. The CDR3 contains 15 residues. CDR1 is SGHNT, CDR2 YYREEE, per germline (reference sequence). The DNA of the CDR3 is TGTGCCAGCAGCCCGGACATCGGTGGCGCCTACGAGCAGTACTTC. This codes for CASSPDIGGAYEQYF.

The V and J genes are TRBV7-8 and TRBJ2-1; 9 nucleotides line up with TRBD2. This CDR3 is 16 amino acids long. J gave up 3 bases and V 5 bases, and 8 bases lay outside the gene matches. The germline V gene encodes CDR1 SGHVS and CDR2 FQNEAQ. The DNA for the CDR3 is TGTGCCAGCAGCCCACCTAGCGGGACGCTCTACAATGAGCAGTTCTTC. It encodes CASSPPSGTLYNEQFF.